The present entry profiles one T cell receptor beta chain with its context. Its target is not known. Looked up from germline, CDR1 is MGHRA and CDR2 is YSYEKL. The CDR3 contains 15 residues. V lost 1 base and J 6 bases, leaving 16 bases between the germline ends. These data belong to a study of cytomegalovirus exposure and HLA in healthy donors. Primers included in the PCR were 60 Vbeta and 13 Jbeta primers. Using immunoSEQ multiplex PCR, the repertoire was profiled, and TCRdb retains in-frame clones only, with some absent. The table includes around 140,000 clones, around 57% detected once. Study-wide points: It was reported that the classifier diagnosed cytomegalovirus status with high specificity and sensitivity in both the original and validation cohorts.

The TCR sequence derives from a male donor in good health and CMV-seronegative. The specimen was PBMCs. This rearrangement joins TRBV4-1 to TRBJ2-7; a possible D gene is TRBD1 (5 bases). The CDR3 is CASSQAGARTREQYF. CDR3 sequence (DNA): TGCGCCAGCAGCCAAGCTGGGGCGAGAACCCGCGAGCAGTACTTC.